These 25 T cell receptor beta chains were all obtained from the same sample, sequenced in a study of cytomegalovirus exposure and HLA in healthy donors. A multiplex PCR was run with 60 Vbeta primers and 13 Jbeta primers. Only in-frame clones appear in the TCRdb table, and some are missing; sequencing was by immunoSEQ multiplex PCR. Seen here are over 130,000 clones, around 90% observed once, and the top ten hold roughly 0.5%. Sequencing was performed on PBMCs. These receptors were collected from a woman aged 40 to 49 in good health and CMV-seronegative.

The chain carries TRBV6-6 and TRBJ2-1; no clear D gene. The CDR3 loop spans 11 amino acids. Trimming pared 6 bases from V and 6 bases from J, leaving 6 bases between. Germline assignment: CDR1 MNHNY and CDR2 SVGAGI (reference sequence). DNA of the CDR3: TGTGCCAGCAGCGGTGGCAATGAGCAGTTCTTC. Encoded protein: CASSGGNEQFF.

CDR3 sequence reads: CASSKIQGIWDQPQHF. The DNA of the CDR3 is TGTGCCAGCAGCAAAATACAGGGAATTTGGGATCAGCCCCAGCATTTT. The V and J genes are TRBV21-1 and TRBJ1-5; the listed D gene, TRBD1, was not tested against the DNA. TRBV21-1 is a pseudogene locus. The CDR3 runs 16 residues.

V is TRBV7-9 and J is TRBJ2-7, with D unresolved. The V end lost 5 bases, the J end lost 3 bases, and 11 bases lay between the germline ends. The CDR3 loop spans 13 amino acids. Germline V gives CDR1 SEHNR, CDR2 FQNEAQ (reference sequence). The CDR3, as DNA: TGTGCCAGCAGCCCGCGCCTCTTCTACGAGCAGTACTTC. Translation: CASSPRLFYEQYF. Looking up the rest from reference TRBV7-9 and TRBJ2-7 gives the full variable domain: DTGVSQNPRHKITKRGQNVTFRCDPISEHNRLYWYRQTLGQGPEFLTYFQNEAQLEKSRLLSDRFSAERPKGSFSTLEIQRTEQGDSAMYLCASSPRLFYEQYFGPGTRLTVT.

This clone has just a few counts. The CDR3 DNA is TGTGCCAGCAGCTTAACGGGACAGAACACTGAAGCTTTCTTT. Protein: CASSLTGQNTEAFF. The rearrangement uses TRBV5-4 and TRBJ1-1, with D possibly being TRBD1 (6 bases). The CDR3 is made up of 14 amino acids. Looked up from germline, CDR1 is SGHNT and CDR2 is YYREEE (reference sequence). Deletions cut 2 bases from V and 1 base from J, with 9 bases between.

The rearrangement joins TRBV19 to TRBJ1-2; tentatively, D is TRBD1 (5 bases). V lost 5 bases and J 2 bases, leaving 21 bases between the germline ends. The CDR3 is 17 amino acids. CDR1 LNHDA and CDR2 SQIVND come from the germline V gene (reference sequence). CDR3 loop: CASSPSNGDRSNYGYTF. As DNA, the CDR3 is TGTGCCAGTAGTCCCTCAAACGGCGACAGAAGCAACTATGGCTACACCTTC.

With respect to this clone: One junction end does not reproduce the germline sequence, and a read error may be involved. This chain connects TRBV7-9 to TRBJ2-5; D possibly corresponds to TRBD2 (7 bases). The CDR3 contains 17 residues. Germline-derived CDR1 and CDR2 are SEHNR and FQNEAQ (reference sequence). CDR3 DNA sequence: TGTTCCAGCATTCCCTGGAAGGGGGGGCGAGGGCAAGAGACCCAGTACTTC. Protein product: CSSIPWKGGRGQETQYF.

CDR3 residues: CASSFAQAGDTQYF. The CDR3 DNA sequence: TGCGCCAGCAGCTTTGCCCAAGCTGGAGATACGCAGTATTTT. The genes are TRBV5-1 and TRBJ2-3; D remains unclear. CDR1 SGHRS and CDR2 YFSETQ come from the germline V gene. The CDR3 totals 14 residues. V gave up 2 bases and J gave up 5 bases, with 12 bases separating them. Based on the CDR3 plus reference TRBV5-1 and TRBJ2-3, the full variable domain is KAGVTQTPRYLIKTRGQQVTLSCSPISGHRSVSWYQQTPGQGLQFLFEYFSETQRNKGNFPGRFSGRQFSNSRSEMNVSTLELGDSALYLCASSFAQAGDTQYFGPGTRLTVL.

The rearrangement joins TRBV18 to TRBJ2-3; unclear D gene. The germline V gene encodes CDR1 KGHSH and CDR2 LQKENI. This CDR3 is 14 amino acids long. Trimming took off 1 base at V and 2 bases at J, with 7 bases between the two ends. This chain's CDR3 is CASSPLSVTDTQYF. The CDR3 DNA follows: TGTGCCAGCTCACCACTGTCCGTCACAGATACGCAGTATTTT.

A remark on this clone: An end of the junction differs from the germline gene, which may be a read error. The chain employs TRBV7-9 and TRBJ2-7; 7 bases match TRBD2. The CDR3 spans 16 residues. CDR1 is SEHNR, CDR2 FQNEAQ, per germline (reference sequence). The CDR3 bases are TGTTCCAGCAGCTTACCGGGGGGTCCAGGCGGTTACGAGCAGTACTTC. The encoded protein is CSSSLPGGPGGYEQYF.

This clone appeared a few times. This chain uses TRBV2 with TRBJ2-7, with D perhaps TRBD2 (5 bases). The V end lost 0 bases, the J end lost 0 bases, and 12 bases lay between the germline ends. The germline V gene has CDR1 SNHLY and CDR2 FYNNEI. This CDR3 comprises 16 residues. In nucleotides, the CDR3 is TGTGCCAGCAGTGAAGCGGCAGCCGGAGGCTCCTACGAGCAGTACTTC. This gives the protein CASSEAAAGGSYEQYF.

CDR3 DNA: TGTGCCAGCAGTTACTTGGGACTACTTAAAGAGACCCAGTACTTC. Translating gives CASSYLGLLKETQYF. This chain joins TRBV6-5 and TRBJ2-5; TRBD2 matches 7 bases. This CDR3 is 15 amino acids long. Looked up from germline, CDR1 is MNHEY and CDR2 is SVGAGI. V trimming: 1 base; J trimming: 3 bases; junction bases outside the gene matches: 5.

The chain links TRBV25-1 to TRBJ2-5; weak D call: TRBD1 (6 bases). CDR3 length: 17 residues. Trimming took off 6 bases at V and 5 bases at J, with 25 bases between the two ends. Germline CDR1 is MGHDK and CDR2 is SYGVNS. The CDR3 loop reads CASSPGGGRGKVETQYF. In DNA, the CDR3 is TGTGCCAGCAGCCCCGGTGGGGGCAGGGGTAAAGTGGAGACCCAGTACTTC.

V and J are TRBV19 and TRBJ1-5, with TRBD1 as a possible D gene (5 bases). Germline V CDR1 and CDR2: LNHDA, SQIVND (reference sequence). V lost 7 bases and J lost 2, with 9 bases in between. This CDR3 spans 13 amino acids. The CDR3 DNA is TGTGCCAGTACAGGGCTAGGCAATCAGCCCCAGCATTTT. Its translation is CASTGLGNQPQHF.

The chain combines TRBV19 with TRBJ2-1, with D unclear. The CDR3 runs to 14 residues. Trimming cost V 5 bases and J 0 bases, with 8 bases left between them. Germline V gene sequence: CDR1 LNHDA, CDR2 SQIVND (reference sequence). Here the CDR3 reads CASSFSASYNEQFF. The CDR3 DNA reads as TGTGCCAGTAGTTTCAGCGCCTCCTACAATGAGCAGTTCTTC. Full variable domain (missing parts from reference TRBV19 and TRBJ2-1): DGGITQSPKYLFRKEGQNVTLSCEQNLNHDAMYWYRQDPGQGLRLIYYSQIVNDFQKGDIAEGYSVSREKKESFPLTVTSAQKNPTAFYLCASSFSASYNEQFFGPGTRLTVL.

The CDR3 spells CASDGLRTDTQYF. As DNA, the CDR3 is TGTGCCAGCGACGGACTGCGCACAGATACGCAGTATTTT. V is TRBV2 and J is TRBJ2-3; a weak D match, TRBD2 (5 bases). Germline CDR1 and CDR2: SNHLY and FYNNEI. V lost 8 bases and J 1 base, leaving 10 bases between the germline ends. The CDR3 totals 13 residues. Complete variable domain (other parts from reference TRBV2 and TRBJ2-3): EPEVTQTPSHQVTQMGQEVILRCVPISNHLYFYWYRQILGQKVEFLVSFYNNEISEKSEIFDDQFSVERPDGSNFTLKIRSTKLEDSAMYFCASDGLRTDTQYFGPGTRLTVL.

The V gene is TRBV2, the J gene TRBJ2-7; 7 positions match TRBD1. Germline V gene data show CDR1 as SNHLY and CDR2 as FYNNEI. This CDR3 region has 12 residues. The V gene end was trimmed by 6 bases and the J gene end by 2 bases; junction bases not matched to a gene: 1. The CDR3 DNA reads TGTGCCAGCAGGGGACAGACCTACGAGCAGTACTTC. This codes for CASRGQTYEQYF.

The V call is TRBV5-6, the J call TRBJ1-2; a weak D match, TRBD1 (6 bases). Germline lookup yields CDR1 SGHDT and CDR2 YYEEEE. This CDR3 has 15 residues. The ends were cut back, 2 bases at V and 2 bases at J, with 13 bases in the middle. CDR3 nucleotide sequence: TGTGCCAGCAGCTTTCAGGGGCGACCCAACTATGGCTACACCTTC. Its translation: CASSFQGRPNYGYTF.

This rearrangement joins TRBV21-1 to TRBJ2-1; no DNA check was done on the table's D call, TRBD2. TRBV21-1 is recorded as a pseudogene. CDR3 size: 13 residues. CDR3 bases: TGTGCCAGCCAGACTAGCGGATACAATGAGCAGTTCTTC. Translating it yields CASQTSGYNEQFF.

This clone was seen a few times. This chain joins TRBV4-1 and TRBJ2-7; TRBD1 agrees at 11 bases. Germline values: CDR1 MGHRA, CDR2 YSYEKL. The V gene end was trimmed by 3 bases and the J gene end by 4 bases; junction bases not matched to a gene: 8. The length of the CDR3 is 16 residues. The CDR3 loop reads CASSQDIGTGGYEQYF. CDR3 nucleotide sequence: TGCGCCAGCAGCCAGGACATAGGGACAGGGGGGTACGAGCAGTACTTC.

The genes are TRBV2 and TRBJ2-3, with 9 bases lining up with TRBD2. The CDR3 is 15 amino acids. V was pared by 6 bases and J by 2 bases, with 6 bases of the junction left unmatched. Germline assignment: CDR1 SNHLY and CDR2 FYNNEI. CDR3 residues: CASRWAGGSTDTQYF. The CDR3 DNA reads as TGTGCCAGCAGATGGGCGGGAGGGTCCACAGATACGCAGTATTTT.

This clone occurred once. V usage is TRBV6-5 and J usage is TRBJ1-5; 8 bases are a match to TRBD1. The CDR3 sequence is 13 residues long. J lost 2 bases, V lost 6 bases, and 0 bases had no gene match. Germline V CDR1 and CDR2: MNHEY, SVGAGI. For the CDR3, the DNA is TGTGCCAGCAGGGACAGGGGCAATCAGCCCCAGCATTTT. Its translation: CASRDRGNQPQHF.

The chain is built from TRBV7-9 and TRBJ2-7; 7 bases line up with TRBD1. Germline CDR1 is SEHNR and CDR2 is FQNEAQ (reference sequence). The trim removed 7 bases at V and 6 bases at J, leaving 12 bases unmatched. The CDR3 is 14 amino acids. CDR3 DNA sequence: TGTGCCAGCACCTCACAGGGGTTTTTTGGCGAGCAGTACTTC. Amino acids: CASTSQGFFGEQYF.

The rearrangement joins TRBV25-1 to TRBJ1-4, with D perhaps TRBD1 (6 bases). The V gene lost 1 base and the J gene lost 6 bases, with 9 bases spanning the gap. CDR1 is MGHDK and CDR2 is SYGVNS in the germline V gene. The CDR3 runs to 14 residues. The CDR3 nucleotides are TGTGCCAGCAGTGAATTAGGGGGAGATGAAAAACTGTTTTTT. This sequence encodes CASSELGGDEKLFF.

V and J are TRBV2 and TRBJ2-5, with 14 bases identical to TRBD2. Trimming took 8 bases from V and 7 from J; bases not matched to a gene: 6. Germline CDR1 is SNHLY and CDR2 is FYNNEI. CDR3 length: 14 amino acids. CDR3 amino acids: CASHGTSGSGTQYF. The CDR3 region has the DNA TGTGCCAGCCACGGGACTAGCGGGAGTGGGACCCAGTACTTC.

This sequence joins TRBV6-5 and TRBJ2-7; TRBD1 aligns across 7 bases. Germline-derived CDR1 and CDR2 are MNHEY and SVGAGI. The junction had 8 bases not matched to a gene; V was cut back by 0 bases and J by 6 bases. The CDR3 spans 15 residues. CDR3 sequence: CASSYSRQGLSEQYF. Here the CDR3 DNA reads TGTGCCAGCAGTTACTCGAGACAGGGTTTATCCGAGCAGTACTTC.